This T cell receptor (beta chain) was sequenced in a study of cytomegalovirus exposure and HLA in healthy donors. The germline V gene has CDR1 LNHNV and CDR2 YYDKDF (reference sequence). This CDR3 region has 12 residues. 60 Vbeta and 13 Jbeta primers were used in PCR. Original analysis: Roughly 11 million shared chains were among the roughly 78 million unique TCR beta chains that a later analysis counted. TCRdb's table, derived via immunoSEQ multiplex PCR, lists solely in-frame clones and lacks some. That table is the source of V, J and clone size, and D and trimming were worked out from the DNA. The sample has approximately 100,000 clones, 60% to 85% seen once.

The TCR comes from a female donor in good health and CMV-seronegative. This sequence joins TRBV15 and TRBJ2-5; the D gene is possibly TRBD2 (6 bases). The specimen sequenced was PBMCs. CDR3 DNA: TGTGCTACTCGTAGCGGCCAAGAGACCCAGTACTTC. Its translation: CATRSGQETQYF. Full variable domain (missing parts from reference TRBV15 and TRBJ2-5): DAMVIQNPRYQVTQFGKPVTLSCSQTLNHNVMYWYQQKSSQAPKLLFHYYDKDFNNEADTPDNFQSRRPNTSFCFLDIRSPGLGDTAMYLCATRSGQETQYFGPGTRLLVL.